The 14 T cell receptor beta chains below all came from one sample that was sequenced in a study of PD-1 blockade in mismatch repair-deficient tumors. TCRdb's table, derived via immunoSEQ multiplex PCR, lists solely in-frame clones and lacks some. The sample has 35,000 to 40,000 clones, roughly 77% seen once. The sequenced sample was peripheral blood, obtained 4 weeks after starting pembrolizumab. These receptors were collected from an adult with mismatch repair-deficient cancer.

The rearrangement joins TRBV5-4 to TRBJ2-1; tentatively, D is TRBD2 (5 bases). Germline V CDR1 and CDR2: SGHNT, YYREEE (reference sequence). Trimming shortened V by 4 bases and J by 0 bases, and 11 bases separated the two germline ends. CDR3 length equals 15 residues. In DNA form, the CDR3 reads TGTGCCAGCAGCCCCTCGGGGTCCTCCTACAATGAGCAGTTCTTC. Protein: CASSPSGSSYNEQFF.

V usage is TRBV6-4 and J usage is TRBJ2-2; D is unclear. The CDR3 runs to 14 residues. V dropped 0 bases and J dropped 8 bases, with 10 bases sitting between them. In germline, CDR1 is MRHNA, CDR2 SNTAGT. The CDR3 reads CASSDSTHVGELFF. The CDR3 region has the DNA TGTGCCAGCAGTGACTCGACCCACGTGGGGGAGCTGTTTTTT.

The chain carries TRBV5-1 and TRBJ2-6; D is possibly TRBD1 (5 bases). The V gene's germline CDR1 is SGHRS and CDR2 YFSETQ. V was cut by 0 bases and J by 4 bases, with 8 bases left in between. The CDR3 covers 15 residues. DNA of the CDR3: TGCGCCAGCAGCTTGGCTGGGGCCGGGGCCAACGTCCTGACTTTC. It codes for CASSLAGAGANVLTF.

The rearrangement uses TRBV29-1 and TRBJ2-6; the match to TRBD1 covers 9 bases. The V segment lost 2 bases and the J segment 1 base; nucleotides outside the gene matches: 6. Looked up from germline, CDR1 is SQVTM and CDR2 is ANQGSEA. The CDR3 runs 17 residues. The CDR3, as DNA: TGCAGCGTTGAAATGGCGGGACAGGGATCTGGGGCCAACGTCCTGACTTTC. Amino acid sequence: CSVEMAGQGSGANVLTF. Based on the CDR3 plus reference TRBV29-1 and TRBJ2-6, the full variable domain is SAVISQKPSRDICQRGTSLTIQCQVDSQVTMMFWYRQQPGQSLTLIATANQGSEATYESGFVIDKFPISRPNLTFSTLTVSNMSPEDSSIYLCSVEMAGQGSGANVLTFGAGSRLTVL.

In its sample, this clone was seen a few times. One junction end disagrees with the germline gene, perhaps due to a read error. The V call is TRBV27, the J call TRBJ2-2, with D tentatively TRBD2 (7 bases). The V gene's germline CDR1 is MNHEY and CDR2 SMNVEV (reference sequence). This CDR3 region has 15 residues. Here the CDR3 reads CASSLWAGASGVLFF. CDR3 sequence (DNA): TGTGCCAGCAGTTTGTGGGCGGGAGCTTCAGGGGTGCTGTTTTTT.

The chain couples TRBV4-1 to TRBJ2-1; 9 nucleotides line up with TRBD1. The CDR3 runs 17 residues. V was clipped by 0 bases and J by 4 bases; unmatched bases: 7. Germline CDR1 is MGHRA and CDR2 is YSYEKL. CDR3 in DNA: TGCGCCAGCAGCCAAGATAGAGACAGGGGGTCTTACAATGAGCAGTTCTTC. This gives the protein CASSQDRDRGSYNEQFF.

The sample holds one count of this clone. This rearrangement joins TRBV13 to TRBJ2-5; D remains unclear. This CDR3 is 12 amino acids long. The V end was cut by 0 bases, the J end by 5 bases, with 4 bases between. CDR1 and CDR2 (germline): PRHDT, FYEKMQ (reference sequence). The CDR3 loop reads CASSLGPETQYF. The CDR3 DNA is TGTGCCAGCAGCTTAGGCCCGGAGACCCAGTACTTC.

This clone showed up many times. The CDR3 sequence is CASSYPPGQGNEKLFF. The CDR3 DNA reads TGTGCCAGCAGCTACCCTCCGGGACAGGGAAATGAAAAACTGTTTTTT. The chain carries TRBV7-3 and TRBJ1-4; TRBD1 aligns across 9 bases. Per the germline V gene, CDR1 is SGHTA and CDR2 is FQGTGA. With 4 bases clipped from V and 5 bases from J, the junction kept 8 bases outside the gene matches. The CDR3 runs 16 residues.

This sequence joins TRBV6-1 and TRBJ1-2; D unresolved. The CDR3 is 13 residues long. Trimming left V 7 bases short and J 0 bases short, with 9 bases between. Germline-derived CDR1 and CDR2 are MNHNS and SASEGT. CDR3 residues: CASTLAANYGYTF. The CDR3 DNA reads TGTGCCAGCACCCTGGCTGCTAACTATGGCTACACCTTC.

The sample holds a few counts of this clone. The rearrangement uses TRBV19 and TRBJ2-7; a possible D gene is TRBD2 (6 bases). V gave up 8 bases and J gave up 12 bases, with 17 bases separating them. Germline V gene sequence: CDR1 LNHDA, CDR2 SQIVND (reference sequence). The CDR3 length is 11 residues. The DNA of the CDR3 is TGTGCCAGTTGGAGGGACTCGACGGGGTACTTC. It is translated as CASWRDSTGYF.

The rearrangement uses TRBV6-6 and TRBJ2-5; 11 positions match TRBD2. Per the germline V gene, CDR1 is MNHNY and CDR2 is SVGAGI (reference sequence). This CDR3 spans 16 amino acids. V gave up 1 base and J gave up 1 base; unmatched junction bases: 2. The CDR3 DNA sequence: TGTGCCAGCAGTTACTTTAGCGGGAGGGGCCAAGAGACCCAGTACTTC. Protein sequence: CASSYFSGRGQETQYF.

V and J are TRBV19 and TRBJ2-4, with TRBD2 matching over 9 bases. With 2 bases clipped from V and 3 bases from J, the junction kept 8 bases outside the gene matches. Looked up from germline, CDR1 is LNHDA and CDR2 is SQIVND (reference sequence). CDR3 length: 17 residues. The CDR3 DNA is TGTGCCAGTAGTATATCCGGCGGGAGGGCCGTCAAAAACATTCAGTACTTC. It translates to CASSISGGRAVKNIQYF.

This chain links TRBV9 with TRBJ2-3, with D unclear. The V gene lost 0 bases and the J gene lost 8 bases, with 13 bases spanning the gap. This CDR3 comprises 14 residues. CDR1 SGDLS and CDR2 YYNGEE come from the germline V gene. CDR3 amino acids: CASSVDADGRTQYF. DNA for the CDR3: TGTGCCAGCAGCGTAGATGCGGACGGCCGTACGCAGTATTTT.

The rearrangement uses TRBV28 and TRBJ1-1, with D maybe TRBD1 (5 bases). CDR1 and CDR2 from the germline V gene are MDHEN and SYDVKM. There are 16 residues in the CDR3. The ends were cut back, 6 bases at V and 2 bases at J, with 19 bases in the middle. CDR3 nucleotides: TGTGCCAGCAGCATGCTTGCGGGGCACCTAAACACTGAAGCTTTCTTT. Translating gives CASSMLAGHLNTEAFF.